A selection of T cell receptor beta chains follows, all from one sample in a study of cytomegalovirus exposure and HLA in healthy donors. The assay was immunoSEQ multiplex PCR, and TCRdb's table has in-frame clones only and misses some. The data hold 85,000 to 100,000 clones, with under 80% observed a single time. Input material: PBMCs. The receptors here all came from a human donor in good health. CDR3s include the opening cysteine and the closing phenylalanine or tryptophan. D genes are given only for firm matches. Only some rows state a clone size, as once, few, many or a class for expanded clones.

D,size,J,V,CDR3,DNA
-,once,TRBJ2-7,TRBV19,CASSIQTASEQYF,TGTGCCAGTAGTATACAAACAGCCTCCGAGCAGTACTTC
TRBD1,-,TRBJ1-1,TRBV7-6,CASSFRDRGPIGTEAFF,TGTGCCAGCAGCTTCCGGGACAGGGGCCCCATTGGCACTGAAGCTTTCTTT
-,few,TRBJ2-5,TRBV7-6,CASSSQAPGPQGETQYF,TGTGCCAGCAGCTCCCAAGCCCCCGGGCCCCAGGGAGAGACCCAGTACTTC
TRBD2,once,TRBJ2-7,TRBV10-1,CASSPQAGGAEQYF,TGCGCCAGCAGTCCACAAGCGGGAGGGGCCGAGCAGTACTTC
TRBD2,-,TRBJ2-7,TRBV7-9,CASSLKISGVGEQYF,TGTGCCAGCAGCTTAAAGATTAGCGGGGTGGGCGAGCAGTACTTC
-,few,TRBJ1-2,TRBV12-2,CASRPPDRVGGYTF,TGTGCAAGTCGCCCTCCGGACAGGGTGGGTGGCTACACCTTC
-,-,TRBJ1-5,TRBV10-3,CAISPTGTNSNQPQHF,TGTGCCATCAGCCCAACAGGGACTAATAGCAATCAGCCCCAGCATTTT
TRBD1,few,TRBJ1-5,TRBV18,CASSLQGDQPQHF,TGTGCCAGCTCACTACAGGGGGATCAGCCCCAGCATTTT
-,-,TRBJ1-1,TRBV5-1,CASSLYMNTEAFF,TGCGCCAGCAGCTTGTACATGAACACTGAAGCTTTCTTT
-,few,TRBJ1-4,TRBV6-6,CASSYSWTVNEKLFF,TGTGCCAGCAGTTACTCTTGGACAGTTAATGAAAAACTGTTTTTT
TRBD2,-,TRBJ2-5,TRBV19,CASSPNGPGGLAGVGETQYF,TGTGCCAGTAGCCCAAATGGCCCGGGCGGACTAGCGGGAGTCGGAGAGACCCAGTACTTC
-,-,TRBJ2-5,TRBV5-4,CASSRAGSETQYF,TGTGCCAGCAGCCGTGCAGGGTCCGAGACCCAGTACTTC